This TCR beta chain was identified during a study of CD8+CD57+ T cells in acquired aplastic anemia. CDR3 length equals 15 residues. The V gene's germline CDR1 is DFQATT and CDR2 SNEGSKA (reference sequence). J lost 5 bases, V lost 4 bases, and 10 bases had no gene match. Profiling that covered TCR beta VDJ and CDR3 relied on genomic DNA as its template. TCRdb re-analysed the reads in MiXCR, keeping a single row per CDR3 protein. Found here are around 200,000 distinct CDR3 sequences, 50% to 55% of them singletons; the top ten hold about 16%. V usage is TRBV20-1 and J usage is TRBJ2-5; TRBD1 agrees at 10 bases. The TCR sequence derives from a human donor in good health, serving as a control. The sequenced material came from sorted CD4+, CD8+, or CD8+CD57+ T cells (not recorded which) from PBMCs. The CDR3 bases are TGCAGTGCTAAAGTCGGGACAGGGGAGTGGGAGACCCAGTACTTC. This codes for CSAKVGTGEWETQYF.